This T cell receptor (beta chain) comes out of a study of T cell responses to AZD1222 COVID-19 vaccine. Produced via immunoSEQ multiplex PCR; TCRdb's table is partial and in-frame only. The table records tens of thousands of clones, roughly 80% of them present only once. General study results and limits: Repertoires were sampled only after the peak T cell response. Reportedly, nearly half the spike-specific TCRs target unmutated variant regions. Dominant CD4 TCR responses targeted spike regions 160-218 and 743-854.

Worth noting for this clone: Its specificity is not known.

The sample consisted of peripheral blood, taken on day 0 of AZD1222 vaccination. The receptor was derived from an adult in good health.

The CDR3 nucleotides read TGTGCCAGCTCACGAATACTAGCGGAAGAGACCCAGTACTTC. Translated, it gives CASSRILAEETQYF. The chain has TRBV18 and TRBJ2-5; TRBD2 aligns across 8 bases. Losses at the gene ends were 4 bases for V and 3 bases for J; bases not matched to a gene: 4. Germline V gene lookup returns CDR1 KGHSH and CDR2 LQKENI. This CDR3 spans 14 amino acids.